This T cell receptor (beta chain) derives from a study of OX40 agonist ivuxolimab in advanced cancers. Notes on the study in general: CD8+ T cells averaged more expanded clones than CD4+.

Peripheral blood came from all dose cohorts at three timepoints. Profiled with immunoSEQ multiplex PCR; TCRdb holds only in-frame clones, not every one. The sample shows some 58,000 clones, approximately 86% of them seen only once. The V end lost 4 bases, the J end lost 8 bases, and 20 bases lay between the germline ends. The CDR3 runs 15 residues. Germline lookup yields CDR1 MDHEN and CDR2 SYDVKM. With respect to this clone: Its antigen is unknown.

The chain has TRBV28 and TRBJ1-2; tentatively, D is TRBD1 (5 bases). The TCR comes from an adult with an advanced solid tumor such as melanoma, head and neck, liver or kidney cancer. The sequencing here drew on CD4+ or CD8+ T cells sorted from blood, taken in a trial of the OX40 agonist ivuxolimab. The CDR3 loop reads CASSSSGTQLRGYTF. CDR3 DNA: TGTGCCAGCAGTTCGAGCGGGACTCAACTGAGAGGCTACACCTTC.